This TCR beta chain was captured by sequencing in a study of sequential checkpoint blockade in melanoma. CDR3 length: 12 residues. Per the germline V gene, CDR1 is SEHNR and CDR2 is FQNEAQ (reference sequence). V was trimmed by 2 bases and J by 6 bases, leaving 8 bases between them. Measured with immunoSEQ multiplex PCR; TCRdb has only the in-frame clones, and not every one. The sample includes under 20,000 clones, roughly 66% of them seen just once. Treatment described: randomized to nivolumab then ipilimumab (arm A) or the reverse (arm B). The clonotype was recovered from a human donor with melanoma. J is TRBJ2-7 and V is TRBV7-9; a weak D match, TRBD2 (6 bases). Sequences were derived from CD8+ T cells sorted from blood (inferred from file names), sampled from a patient given nivolumab and ipilimumab in sequence. As DNA, the CDR3 is TGTGCCAGCAGCTTAACAGCGGGCGAGCAGTACTTC. This gives the protein CASSLTAGEQYF.